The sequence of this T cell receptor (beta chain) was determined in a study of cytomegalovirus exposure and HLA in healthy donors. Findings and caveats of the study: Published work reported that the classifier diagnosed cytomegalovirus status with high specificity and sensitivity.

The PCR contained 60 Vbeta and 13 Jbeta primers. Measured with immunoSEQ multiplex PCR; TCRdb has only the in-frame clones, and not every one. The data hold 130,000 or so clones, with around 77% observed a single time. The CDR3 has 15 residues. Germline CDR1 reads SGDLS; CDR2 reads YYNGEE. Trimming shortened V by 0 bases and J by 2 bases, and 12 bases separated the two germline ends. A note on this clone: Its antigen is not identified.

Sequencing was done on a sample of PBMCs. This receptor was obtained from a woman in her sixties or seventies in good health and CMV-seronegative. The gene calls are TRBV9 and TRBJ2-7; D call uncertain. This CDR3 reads CASSVGAMGAYEQYF. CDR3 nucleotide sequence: TGTGCCAGCAGCGTAGGGGCAATGGGCGCCTACGAGCAGTACTTC. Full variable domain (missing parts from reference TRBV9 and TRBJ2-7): DSGVTQTPKHLITATGQRVTLRCSPRSGDLSVYWYQQSLDQGLQFLIQYYNGEERAKGNILERFSAQQFPDLHSELNLSSLELGDSALYFCASSVGAMGAYEQYFGPGTRLTVT.